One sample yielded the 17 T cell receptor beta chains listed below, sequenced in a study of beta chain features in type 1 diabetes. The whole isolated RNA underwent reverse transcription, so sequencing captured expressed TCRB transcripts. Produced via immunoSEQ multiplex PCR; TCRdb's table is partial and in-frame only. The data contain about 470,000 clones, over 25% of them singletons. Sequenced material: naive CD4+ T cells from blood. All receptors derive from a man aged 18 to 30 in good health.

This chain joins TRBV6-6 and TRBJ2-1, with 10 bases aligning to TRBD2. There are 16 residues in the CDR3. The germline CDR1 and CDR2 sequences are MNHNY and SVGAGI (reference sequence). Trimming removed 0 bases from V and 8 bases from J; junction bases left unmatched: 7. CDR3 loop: CASSYSPSGSAHEQFF. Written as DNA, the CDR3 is TGTGCCAGCAGTTACTCGCCTAGCGGGAGTGCACATGAGCAGTTCTTC.

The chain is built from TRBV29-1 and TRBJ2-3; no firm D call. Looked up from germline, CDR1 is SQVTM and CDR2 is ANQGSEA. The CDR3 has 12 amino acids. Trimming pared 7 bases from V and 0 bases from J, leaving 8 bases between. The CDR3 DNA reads TGCAGCGGGAAACGGAGCACAGATACGCAGTATTTT. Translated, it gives CSGKRSTDTQYF.

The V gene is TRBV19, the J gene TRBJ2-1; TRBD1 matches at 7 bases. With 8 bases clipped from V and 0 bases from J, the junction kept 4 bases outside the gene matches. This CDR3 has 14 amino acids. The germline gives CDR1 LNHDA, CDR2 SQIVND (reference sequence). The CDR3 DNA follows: TGTGCCAGTGGGACAGCCCTCTCCTACAATGAGCAGTTCTTC. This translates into CASGTALSYNEQFF.

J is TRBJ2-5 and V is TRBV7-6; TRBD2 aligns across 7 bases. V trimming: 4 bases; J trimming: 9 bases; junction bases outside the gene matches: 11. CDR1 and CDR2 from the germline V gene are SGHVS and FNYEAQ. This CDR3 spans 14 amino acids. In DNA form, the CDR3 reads TGTGCCAGCAGCTCTACAGGCGGGAGTGGGGCCCAGTACTTC. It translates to CASSSTGGSGAQYF.

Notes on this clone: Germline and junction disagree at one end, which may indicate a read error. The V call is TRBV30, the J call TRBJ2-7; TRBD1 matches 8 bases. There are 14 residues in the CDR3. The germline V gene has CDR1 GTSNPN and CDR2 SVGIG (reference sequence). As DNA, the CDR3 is TGTGCCTGCAACGCAATGGGACAGGAAGGTCTACCGGACTTC. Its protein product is CACNAMGQEGLPDF.

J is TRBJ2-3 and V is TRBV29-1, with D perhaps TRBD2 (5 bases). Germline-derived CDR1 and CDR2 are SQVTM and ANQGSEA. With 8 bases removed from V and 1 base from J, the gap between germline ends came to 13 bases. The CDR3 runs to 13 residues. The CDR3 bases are TGCAGCTTCTTCCGGGAACGCACAGATACGCAGTATTTT. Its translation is CSFFRERTDTQYF.

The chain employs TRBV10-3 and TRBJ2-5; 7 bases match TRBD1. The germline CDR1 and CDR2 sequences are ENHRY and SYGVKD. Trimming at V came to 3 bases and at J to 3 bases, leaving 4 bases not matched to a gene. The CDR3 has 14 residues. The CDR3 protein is CAISDSGTEETQYF. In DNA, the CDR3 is TGTGCCATCAGTGACTCCGGGACAGAAGAGACCCAGTACTTC.

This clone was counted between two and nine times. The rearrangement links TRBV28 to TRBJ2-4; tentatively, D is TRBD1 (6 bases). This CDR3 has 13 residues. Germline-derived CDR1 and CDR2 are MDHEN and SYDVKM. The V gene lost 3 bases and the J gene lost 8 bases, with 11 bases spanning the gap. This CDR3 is CASSLGQGHIQYF. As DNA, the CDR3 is TGTGCCAGCAGTTTGGGGCAGGGGCACATTCAGTACTTC.

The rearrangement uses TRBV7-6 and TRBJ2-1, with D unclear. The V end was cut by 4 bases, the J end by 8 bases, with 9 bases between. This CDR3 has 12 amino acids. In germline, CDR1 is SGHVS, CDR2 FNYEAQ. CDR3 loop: CASSYLGDEQFF. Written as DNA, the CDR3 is TGTGCCAGCAGCTATCTAGGCGATGAGCAGTTCTTC.

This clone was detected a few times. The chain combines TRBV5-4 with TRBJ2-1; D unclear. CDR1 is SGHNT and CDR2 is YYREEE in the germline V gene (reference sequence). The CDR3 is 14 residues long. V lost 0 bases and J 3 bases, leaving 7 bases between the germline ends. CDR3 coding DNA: TGTGCCAGCAGCTTGGCAAACGGCTACAATGAGCAGTTCTTC. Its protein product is CASSLANGYNEQFF.

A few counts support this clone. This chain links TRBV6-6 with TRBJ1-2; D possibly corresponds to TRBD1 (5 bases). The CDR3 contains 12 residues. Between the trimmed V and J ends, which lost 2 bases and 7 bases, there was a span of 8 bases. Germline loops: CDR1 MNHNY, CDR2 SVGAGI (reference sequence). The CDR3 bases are TGTGCCAGCAGTTACGGGGGACTTGGCTACACCTTC. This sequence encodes CASSYGGLGYTF.

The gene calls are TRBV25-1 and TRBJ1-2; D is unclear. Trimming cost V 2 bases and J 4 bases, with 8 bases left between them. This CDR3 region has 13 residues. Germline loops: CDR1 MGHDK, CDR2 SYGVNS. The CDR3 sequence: CASSEGDFYGYTF. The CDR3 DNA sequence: TGTGCCAGCAGTGAAGGAGACTTCTATGGCTACACCTTC.

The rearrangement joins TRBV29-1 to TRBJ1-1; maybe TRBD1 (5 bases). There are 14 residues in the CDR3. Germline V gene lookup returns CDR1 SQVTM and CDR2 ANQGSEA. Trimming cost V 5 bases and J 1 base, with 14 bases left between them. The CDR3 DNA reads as TGCAGCGTTCGACGGATCACAGGGAACACTGAAGCTTTCTTT. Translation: CSVRRITGNTEAFF.

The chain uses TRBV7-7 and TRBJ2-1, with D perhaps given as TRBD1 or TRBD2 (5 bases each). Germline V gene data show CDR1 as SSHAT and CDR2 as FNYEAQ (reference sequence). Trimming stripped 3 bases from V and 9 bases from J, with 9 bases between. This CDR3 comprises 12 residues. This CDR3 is CASSFPGGEQFF. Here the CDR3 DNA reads TGTGCCAGCAGCTTCCCTGGGGGTGAGCAGTTCTTC. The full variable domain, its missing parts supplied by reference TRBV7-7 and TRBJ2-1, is GAGVSQSPRYKVTKRGQDVTLRCDPISSHATLYWYQQALGQGPEFLTYFNYEAQPDKSGLPSDRFSAERPEGSISTLTIQRTEQRDSAMYRCASSFPGGEQFFGPGTRLTVL.

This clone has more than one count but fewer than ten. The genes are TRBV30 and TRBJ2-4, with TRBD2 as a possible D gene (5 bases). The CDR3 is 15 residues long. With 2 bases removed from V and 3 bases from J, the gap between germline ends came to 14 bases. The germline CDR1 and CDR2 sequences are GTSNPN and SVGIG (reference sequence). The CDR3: CAWSFPGSGKNIQYF. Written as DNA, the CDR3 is TGTGCCTGGAGTTTCCCGGGGTCGGGCAAAAACATTCAGTACTTC.

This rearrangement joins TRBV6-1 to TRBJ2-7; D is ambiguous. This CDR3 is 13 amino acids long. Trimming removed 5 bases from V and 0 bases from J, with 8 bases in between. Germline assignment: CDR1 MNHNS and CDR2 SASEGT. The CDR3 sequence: CASSLEYSYEQYF. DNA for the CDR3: TGTGCCAGCAGTCTAGAGTACTCCTACGAGCAGTACTTC.

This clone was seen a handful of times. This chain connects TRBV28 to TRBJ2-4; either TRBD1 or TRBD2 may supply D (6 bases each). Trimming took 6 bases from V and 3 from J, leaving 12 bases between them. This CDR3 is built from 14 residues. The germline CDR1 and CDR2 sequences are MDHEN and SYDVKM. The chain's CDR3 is CASSPEGGKNIQYF. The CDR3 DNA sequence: TGTGCCAGCAGCCCCGAGGGGGGCAAAAACATTCAGTACTTC.